This is a list of T cell receptor beta chains from one sample in a study of neurological immune-mediated disorders. TCRdb called the 5' RACE reads again in MiXCR, with one record for every CDR3 protein. The sample has 100,000 or so distinct CDR3 sequences; around 14% are singletons. Material: PBMCs. These receptors came from a female donor with HTLV-1-associated myelopathy (HAM/TSP). Each CDR3 is given with its conserved first and last residue. Fields, in order: J gene, V gene, clone size, D gene, CDR3 protein, CDR3 DNA. D genes are given only for firm matches. Not every row has a clone size; where given, it reads once, few, many or a size class.

J: TRBJ2-6
V: TRBV20-1
size: many
D: .
CDR3: CSARAGISGANVLTF
DNA: TGCAGTGCTAGAGCCGGGATCTCTGGGGCCAACGTCCTGACTTTC

J: TRBJ2-1
V: TRBV5-1
size: many
D: TRBD1
CDR3: CASSLAGWDRVGEQFF
DNA: TGCGCCAGCAGCTTGGCAGGGTGGGACAGGGTAGGTGAGCAGTTCTTC

J: TRBJ2-7
V: TRBV4-1
size: many
D: TRBD2
CDR3: CASSREVAGAPLEEQYF
DNA: TGCGCCAGCAGCCGGGAAGTAGCGGGGGCCCCCCTGGAAGAGCAGTACTTC

J: TRBJ2-3
V: TRBV5-1
size: .
D: .
CDR3: CVSSLTSDTKYF
DNA: TGCGTCAGCAGCTTGACCTCAGATACGAAGTATTTT

J: TRBJ1-6
V: TRBV7-3
size: few
D: .
CDR3: CASSLLGGQNSPLHF
DNA: TGTGCCAGCAGCTTATTGGGGGGGCAAAATTCACCCCTCCACTTT

J: TRBJ2-7
V: TRBV4-1
size: few
D: TRBD2
CDR3: CASSHIASGEYEQYF
DNA: TGCGCCAGCAGCCACATAGCTAGCGGGGAGTACGAGCAGTACTTC

J: TRBJ2-1
V: TRBV2
size: many
D: .
CDR3: CASSEDRNNEQFF
DNA: TGTGCCAGCAGTGAGGACAGAAATAATGAGCAGTTCTTC

J: TRBJ2-5
V: TRBV15
size: many
D: .
CDR3: CATSRDWETQYF
DNA: TGTGCTACCAGCAGAGATTGGGAGACCCAGTACTTC

J: TRBJ2-5
V: TRBV24-1
size: many
D: .
CDR3: CATNTQAQETQYF
DNA: TGTGCCACCAATACCCAGGCACAAGAGACCCAGTACTTC

J: TRBJ1-6
V: TRBV20-1
size: .
D: TRBD1
CDR3: CSAGRTGIYSPLHF
DNA: TGCAGTGCCGGCCGGACAGGGATCTACTCACCCCTCCACTTT

J: TRBJ2-1
V: TRBV5-1
size: many
D: TRBD1
CDR3: CASALQGAMRNEQFF
DNA: TGCGCCAGCGCCTTACAGGGGGCTATGAGGAATGAGCAGTTCTTC

J: TRBJ1-1
V: TRBV20-1
size: many
D: .
CDR3: CSARDHLLPGRNTEAFF
DNA: TGCAGTGCTAGAGATCATTTGTTGCCGGGGCGAAACACTGAAGCTTTCTTT